A selection of T cell receptor beta chains follows, all from one sample in a study of PD-1 blockade in classical Hodgkin lymphoma. Generated by immunoSEQ multiplex PCR, the TCRdb table keeps only in-frame clones and is missing some. This sample has 90,000 or so clones; about 90% occur once, and the top ten carry about 2.7%. Material: peripheral blood mononuclear cells (PBMCs), obtained before the second cycle of nivolumab. Source of these receptors: a human donor with classical Hodgkin lymphoma. CDR3s include the opening cysteine and the closing phenylalanine or tryptophan. Each record gives: V gene, CDR3 protein.

TRBV7-9	CASSLMPTSSADTQYF
TRBV18	CASSLPGTGRGEQYF
TRBV27	CASRNRDFYYGYTF
TRBV6-5	CASSFQAAGAFDEQYF
TRBV29-1	CSAPGQLYNEQFF
TRBV27	CASSPTPGHYRTDTQYF
TRBV19	CASSGTGSGYTF
TRBV27	CASSRDRGNQPQHF
TRBV9	CASSASGSGSKYEQYF
TRBV18	CASSQYRGGNQPQHF
TRBV5-4	CASSLASGVGYTF
TRBV6-5	CASSYSPGLDTQYF
TRBV7-9	CASSPGLGSVSLHF
TRBV29-1	CSARTGVGYEQYF
TRBV19	CASSTLGITGANVLTF
TRBV4-1	CASSQDSRAYGYTF
TRBV6-4	CASRRTSGSREQYF
TRBV5-4	CASSPRTSGRQETQYF